A selection of T cell receptor beta chains follows, all from one sample in a study of T cell responses to AZD1222 COVID-19 vaccine. This table comes from immunoSEQ multiplex PCR, and its TCRdb copy is limited to in-frame clones, with some not included. The table lists 70,000 or so clones, roughly 85% of them singletons. Sequenced here: peripheral blood, sampled 28 days after the second AZD1222 dose. The origin of the receptors is an adult who received the AZD1222 COVID-19 vaccine. Both conserved end residues are trimmed from each CDR3. Each record gives: clone size, V gene, J gene, CDR3 protein. A row's size may be missing; if present it is once, few, many or a size class.

-,TRBV9,TRBJ1-1,ASSVETDWRGAF
-,TRBV11-3,TRBJ2-7,ASSLDRYEQY
-,TRBV6-6,TRBJ1-1,ASSPVGNTEAF
-,TRBV10-3,TRBJ1-5,AISDLRDSLNQPQH
-,TRBV5-1,TRBJ1-2,ASSSDSYGYT
once,TRBV12-5,TRBJ1-2,ASGLVLGTGANGYT
-,TRBV25-1,TRBJ1-6,ASTQSGRGNNSPLH
-,TRBV7-9,TRBJ1-6,ASSLAQGWGNSPLH
-,TRBV11-2,TRBJ2-1,ASSLVAGAYNEQF
-,TRBV5-4,TRBJ2-7,ASSLEDSSYEQY
-,TRBV5-1,TRBJ2-7,ASSLEAASYEQY
-,TRBV10-3,TRBJ2-7,AISEAQSPYEQY
-,TRBV10-2,TRBJ2-2,ASSVWLAGGELF
-,TRBV24-1,TRBJ2-5,ATSAGPGHDVHD